This record concerns one TCR beta chain sequence. Its antigen is not yet known. No much larger clone is present one base from it, and per-base qualities are unavailable. The sample belongs to a study of technical replicates of blood from several donors listed by TCRdb under 2017. To prepare the library, the immunoSEQ multiplex PCR assay was applied. TCRdb limited this immuneACCESS table to in-frame rearrangements with V and J called. A share of clones is missing; checked studies link under half to unresolved V genes, and the rest is unexplained. Across this sample there are around 62,000 clones, with 95% to 98% seen only once. The ten largest clones capture around 0.16% of the sample. The specimen sequenced was T cells isolated from PBMCs. This TCR was sampled from a human donor in good health.

The CDR3 has the sequence CASSHIAGQGAYEQYF. The sequence in DNA is TGTGCCAGCAGCCATATCGCCGGACAGGGGGCCTACGAGCAGTACTTC. This sequence uses TRBV11-2 and TRBJ2-7; TRBD1 aligns with 10 central bases. Reading the germline V gene gives CDR1 SGHAT and CDR2 FQNNGV. The CDR3 has 16 amino acids, counting the end cysteine and phenylalanine. Only the CDR3 region is kept as DNA, spanning 48 bases read in frame from base 1. V ends up 5 bases short and J 2 bases short, with an unmatched junction base count of 9.